Listed here is a single TCR beta chain. The antigen is not known. Trimming left V 4 bases short and J 11 bases short, with 21 bases between. This CDR3 is built from 15 residues. Germline V gene sequence: CDR1 SGHNT, CDR2 YYREEE (reference sequence). This sample was taken from a study of tumor-infiltrating lymphocytes in primary liver carcinoma. Taking 20-30 mg of unsorted bulk tissue, the authors co-extracted RNA and DNA. Constant-region priming of roughly 500 ng total RNA yielded TCR beta cDNA. ARM-PCR was slightly modified, and three nested multiplex PCR rounds with it gave rise to the TCR beta libraries. Primers for the first two PCR rounds were TRBV1-TRBV30 forward primers and a C-beta reverse primer (about 9 cycles per round). From the multiplex PCR reads, TCRdb called clonotypes with MiXCR, one entry per CDR3 protein. The table records 90,000 to 110,000 distinct CDR3 sequences, roughly 80% of them present only once.

Study observations and caveats: Lower overlap was observed for tumor-adjacent and tumor-blood pairs relative to tumor region pairs.

This sequence originates from a man between 35 and 55 years old with primary liver carcinoma and hepatitis B virus infection. This chain joins TRBV5-4 and TRBJ2-2; TRBD1 is a possible D gene (6 bases). Source material: liver tumor tissue from sampling region 3. The subset denotes: tumor region T3, left-lateral pole. CDR3: CASSPGQANNGELFF. CDR3 DNA: TGTGCCAGCAGCCCGGGACAAGCGAACAACGGTGAGCTGTTTTTT.